This TCR beta chain emerged from a study of cytomegalovirus exposure and HLA in healthy donors. After removal of 4 bases from V and 5 bases from J, the junction contained 9 bases not matched to a gene. CDR1 and CDR2 (germline): SGHRS, YFSETQ. The CDR3 spans 15 residues. Likely unrecorded immune exposures existed in these nominally healthy donors. Study-wide points: Sequencing depth across donors, presence/absence analyses assumed, was roughly uniform.

As regards this clone: Its antigen remains unknown.

The PCR had 60 Vbeta and 13 Jbeta primers. Generated by immunoSEQ multiplex PCR, the TCRdb table keeps only in-frame clones and is missing some. This table has some 40,000 clones, over 55% appearing once. The specimen sequenced was PBMCs. This clonotype was sampled from a man between 60 and 75 years old in good health and CMV-seropositive. The chain joins TRBV5-1 to TRBJ2-1; TRBD2 agrees at 7 bases. The CDR3 reads CASSPGLGSHNEQFF. The CDR3 bases are TGCGCCAGCAGCCCCGGACTAGGATCCCACAATGAGCAGTTCTTC.